In its sample, the clone carrying this T cell receptor beta chain was seen many times. Original processing notes: Reference gene primer amplification in the assay estimated nucleated cell counts. Sequenced by immunoSEQ multiplex PCR; TCRdb stores in-frame clones only, minus some. The V and J calls and the clone size are those of that table, but D and trimming were determined from the DNA. The repertoire holds about 160,000 clones, with 80% to 95% as singletons. Followed over time, Seattle patients had been enrolled while infection was active. The data belong to a study of blood T cell repertoires in COVID-19. Background on the study: PBMCs, B-cell-depleted T cells, or T cells provided the cDNA or gDNA that made up the material.

There are 16 residues in the CDR3. Per the germline V gene, CDR1 is SGHRS and CDR2 is YFSETQ. After removal of 4 bases from V and 1 base from J, the junction contained 9 bases not matched to a gene. The chain uses TRBV5-1 and TRBJ1-2, with 8 nucleotides matching TRBD1. The clonotype originates from a man aged 30 to 45 with COVID-19, enrolled during active disease. The sample consisted of peripheral blood. The DNA for the CDR3 is TGCGCCAGCAGCCCATGGACAGGGATCAGTAACTATGGCTACACCTTC. Residues: CASSPWTGISNYGYTF. The full variable domain, in which reference TRBV5-1 and TRBJ1-2 provide the parts outside the CDR3, is KAGVTQTPRYLIKTRGQQVTLSCSPISGHRSVSWYQQTPGQGLQFLFEYFSETQRNKGNFPGRFSGRQFSNSRSEMNVSTLELGDSALYLCASSPWTGISNYGYTFGSGTRLTVV.